This T cell receptor beta chain was found in a study of cytomegalovirus exposure and HLA in healthy donors. Unmatched junction bases numbered 12, after V lost 4 bases and J lost 7 bases. The germline gives CDR1 GTSNPN, CDR2 SVGIG (reference sequence). The CDR3 totals 14 residues. Notes on the study in general: Within the 95 to 150 validation repertoires, first-cohort TCR clusters tended to co-occur, according to a later analysis.

There are a few counts of this clone. The antigen remains unidentified. This table comes from immunoSEQ multiplex PCR, and its TCRdb copy is limited to in-frame clones, with some not included. Altogether 190,000 or so clones are present, roughly 84% being singletons, with the ten largest covering about an eighth. This TCR came from a woman under 40 in good health and CMV-seropositive. The gene calls are TRBV30 and TRBJ1-2, with 7 bases aligning to TRBD1. Sequencing was performed on PBMCs. Here the CDR3 reads CAWTSLWGQSGYTF. The CDR3 DNA reads as TGTGCCTGGACTTCTTTGTGGGGACAGAGTGGCTACACCTTC.